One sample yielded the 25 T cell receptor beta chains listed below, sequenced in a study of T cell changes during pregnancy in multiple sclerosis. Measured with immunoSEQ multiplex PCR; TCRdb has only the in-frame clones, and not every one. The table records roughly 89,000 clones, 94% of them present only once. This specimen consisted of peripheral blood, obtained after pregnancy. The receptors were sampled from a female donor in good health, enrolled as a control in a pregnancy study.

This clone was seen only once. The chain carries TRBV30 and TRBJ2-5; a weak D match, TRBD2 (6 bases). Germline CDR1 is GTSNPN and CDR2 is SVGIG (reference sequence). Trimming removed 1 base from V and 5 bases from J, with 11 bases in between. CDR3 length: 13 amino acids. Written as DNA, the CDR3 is TGTGCCTGGAGTGGTCGGGGGAGGGAGACCCAGTACTTC. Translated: CAWSGRGRETQYF.

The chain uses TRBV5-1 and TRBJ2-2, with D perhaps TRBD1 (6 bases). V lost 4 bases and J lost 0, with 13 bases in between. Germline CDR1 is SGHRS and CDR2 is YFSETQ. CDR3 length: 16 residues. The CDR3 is CASSKGQVANTGELFF. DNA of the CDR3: TGCGCCAGCAGCAAGGGACAAGTCGCGAACACCGGGGAGCTGTTTTTT.

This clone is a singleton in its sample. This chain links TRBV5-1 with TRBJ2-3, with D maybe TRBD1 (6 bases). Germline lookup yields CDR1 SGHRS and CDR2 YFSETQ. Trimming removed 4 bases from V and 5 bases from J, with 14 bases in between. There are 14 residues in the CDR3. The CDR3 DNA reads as TGCGCCAGCAGCCCAGGTGTAGGGGGAGATACGCAGTATTTT. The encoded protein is CASSPGVGGDTQYF.

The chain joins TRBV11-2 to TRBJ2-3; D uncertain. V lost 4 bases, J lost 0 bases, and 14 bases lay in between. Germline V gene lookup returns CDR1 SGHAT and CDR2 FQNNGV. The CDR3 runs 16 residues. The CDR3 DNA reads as TGTGCCAGCAGCTCCCTAGGCGGATTTAGCACAGATACGCAGTATTTT. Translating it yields CASSSLGGFSTDTQYF. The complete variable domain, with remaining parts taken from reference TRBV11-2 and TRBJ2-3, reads EAGVAQSPRYKIIEKRQSVAFWCNPISGHATLYWYQQILGQGPKLLIQFQNNGVVDDSQLPKDRFSAERLKGVDSTLKIQPAKLEDSAVYLCASSSLGGFSTDTQYFGPGTRLTVL.

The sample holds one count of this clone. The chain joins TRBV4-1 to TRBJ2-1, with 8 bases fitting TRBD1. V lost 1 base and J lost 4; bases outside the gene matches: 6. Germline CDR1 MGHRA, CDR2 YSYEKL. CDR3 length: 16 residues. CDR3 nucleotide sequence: TGCGCCAGCAGCCAAGCTAGGACAGGGCATTACAATGAGCAGTTCTTC. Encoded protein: CASSQARTGHYNEQFF.

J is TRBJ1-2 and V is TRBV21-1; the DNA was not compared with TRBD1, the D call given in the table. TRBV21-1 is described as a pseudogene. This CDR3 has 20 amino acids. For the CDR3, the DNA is TGTGCCAGCAGCAATGGGAAGTCCCGGGACAGTAGTACACCTAACTATGGCTACACCTTC. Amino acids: CASSNGKSRDSSTPNYGYTF.

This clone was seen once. DNA of the CDR3: TGTGCCAGCAGTTACCTTCTGAACACTGAAGCTTTCTTT. The encoded protein is CASSYLLNTEAFF. The V and J genes are TRBV6-6 and TRBJ1-1; D unresolved. The V end was cut by 2 bases, the J end by 0 bases, with 4 bases between. The CDR3 runs to 13 residues. Looked up from germline, CDR1 is MNHNY and CDR2 is SVGAGI (reference sequence).

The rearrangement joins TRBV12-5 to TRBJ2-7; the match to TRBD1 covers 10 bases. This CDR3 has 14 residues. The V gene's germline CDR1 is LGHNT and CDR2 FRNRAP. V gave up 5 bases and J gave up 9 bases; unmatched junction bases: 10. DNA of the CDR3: TGTGCTAGTGGTCCCCGGGACAGGGGAAGGCGGCAGTACTTC. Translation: CASGPRDRGRRQYF.

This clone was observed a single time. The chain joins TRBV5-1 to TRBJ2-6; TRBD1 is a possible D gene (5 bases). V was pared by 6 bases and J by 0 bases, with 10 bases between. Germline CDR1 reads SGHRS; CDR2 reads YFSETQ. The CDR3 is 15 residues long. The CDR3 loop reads CASNDDSSGANVLTF. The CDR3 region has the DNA TGCGCCAGCAACGATGACAGCTCTGGGGCCAACGTCCTGACTTTC.

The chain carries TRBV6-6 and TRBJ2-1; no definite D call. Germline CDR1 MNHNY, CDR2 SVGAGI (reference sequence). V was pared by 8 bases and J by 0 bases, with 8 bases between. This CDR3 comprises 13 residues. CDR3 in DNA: TGTGCCAGCTCTAGATTCTCCTACAATGAGCAGTTCTTC. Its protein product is CASSRFSYNEQFF.

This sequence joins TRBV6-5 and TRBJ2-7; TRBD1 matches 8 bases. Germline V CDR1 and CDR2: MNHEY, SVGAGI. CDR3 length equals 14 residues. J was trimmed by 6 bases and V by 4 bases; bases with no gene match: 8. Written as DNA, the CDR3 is TGTGCCAGCAGTTTCCCGGGGACAGGTGGCGAGCAGTACTTC. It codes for CASSFPGTGGEQYF.

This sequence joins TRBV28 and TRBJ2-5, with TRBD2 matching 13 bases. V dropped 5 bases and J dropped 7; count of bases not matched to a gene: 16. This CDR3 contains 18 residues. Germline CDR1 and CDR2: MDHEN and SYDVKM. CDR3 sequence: CASSPPGLAGFPPGTQYF. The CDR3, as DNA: TGTGCCAGCAGTCCCCCGGGACTAGCGGGATTCCCCCCGGGGACCCAGTACTTC.

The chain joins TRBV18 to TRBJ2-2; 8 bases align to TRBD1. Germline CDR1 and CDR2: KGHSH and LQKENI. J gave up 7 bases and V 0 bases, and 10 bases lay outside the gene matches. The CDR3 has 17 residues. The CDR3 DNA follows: TGTGCCAGCTCACCACCCTCCGGACAGGGTTCTAACGGGGAGCTGTTTTTT. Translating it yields CASSPPSGQGSNGELFF. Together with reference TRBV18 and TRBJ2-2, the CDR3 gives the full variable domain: NAGVMQNPRHLVRRRGQEARLRCSPMKGHSHVYWYRQLPEEGLKFMVYLQKENIIDESGMPKERFSAEFPKEGPSILRIQQVVRGDSAAYFCASSPPSGQGSNGELFFGEGSRLTVL.

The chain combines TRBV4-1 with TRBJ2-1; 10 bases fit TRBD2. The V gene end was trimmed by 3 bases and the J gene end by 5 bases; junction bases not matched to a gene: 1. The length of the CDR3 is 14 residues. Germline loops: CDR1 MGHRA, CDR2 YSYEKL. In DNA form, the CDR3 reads TGCGCCAGCAGCCATCTAGCGGGGGACAATGAGCAGTTCTTC. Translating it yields CASSHLAGDNEQFF.

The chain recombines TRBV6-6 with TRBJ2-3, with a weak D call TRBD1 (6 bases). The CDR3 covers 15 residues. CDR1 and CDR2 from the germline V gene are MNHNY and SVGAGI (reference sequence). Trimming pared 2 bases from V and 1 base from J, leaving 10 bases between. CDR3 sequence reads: CASSYRSGGTDTQYF. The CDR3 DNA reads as TGTGCCAGCAGTTACAGGTCAGGGGGCACAGATACGCAGTATTTT.

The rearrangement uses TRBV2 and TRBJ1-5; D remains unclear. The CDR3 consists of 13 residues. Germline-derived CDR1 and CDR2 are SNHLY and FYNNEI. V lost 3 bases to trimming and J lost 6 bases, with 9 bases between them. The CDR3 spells CASSDYGGQPQHF. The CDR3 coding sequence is TGTGCCAGCAGTGATTATGGCGGTCAGCCCCAGCATTTT.

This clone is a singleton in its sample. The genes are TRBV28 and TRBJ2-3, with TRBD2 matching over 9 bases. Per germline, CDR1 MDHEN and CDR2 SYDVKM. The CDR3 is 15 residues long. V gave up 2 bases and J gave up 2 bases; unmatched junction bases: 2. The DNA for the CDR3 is TGTGCCAGCAGTTTAGCGGGAGGGTACACAGATACGCAGTATTTT. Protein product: CASSLAGGYTDTQYF.

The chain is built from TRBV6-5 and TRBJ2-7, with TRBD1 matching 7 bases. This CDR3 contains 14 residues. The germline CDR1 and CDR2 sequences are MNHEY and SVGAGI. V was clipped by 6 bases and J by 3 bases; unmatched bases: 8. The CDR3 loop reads CASRDRQGGYEQYF. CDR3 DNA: TGTGCCAGCAGAGATCGACAGGGCGGCTACGAGCAGTACTTC.

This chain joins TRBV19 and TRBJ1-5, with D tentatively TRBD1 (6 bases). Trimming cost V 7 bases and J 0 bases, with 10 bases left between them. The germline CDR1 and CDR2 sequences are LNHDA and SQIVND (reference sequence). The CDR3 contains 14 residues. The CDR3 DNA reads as TGTGCCAGTAAAAACAGGGATAGCAATCAGCCCCAGCATTTT. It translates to CASKNRDSNQPQHF.

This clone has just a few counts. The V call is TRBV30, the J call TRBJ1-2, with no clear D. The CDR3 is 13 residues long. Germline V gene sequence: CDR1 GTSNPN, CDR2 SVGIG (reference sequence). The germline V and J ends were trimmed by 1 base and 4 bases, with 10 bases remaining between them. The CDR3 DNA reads TGTGCCTGGAGTGATACAGAATTCTATGGCTACACCTTC. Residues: CAWSDTEFYGYTF.

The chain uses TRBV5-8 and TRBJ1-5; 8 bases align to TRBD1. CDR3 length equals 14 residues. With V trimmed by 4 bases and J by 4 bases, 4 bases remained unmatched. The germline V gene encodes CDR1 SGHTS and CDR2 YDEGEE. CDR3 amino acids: CASSPRTGNQPQHF. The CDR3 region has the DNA TGTGCCAGCAGCCCCAGGACAGGGAATCAGCCCCAGCATTTT.

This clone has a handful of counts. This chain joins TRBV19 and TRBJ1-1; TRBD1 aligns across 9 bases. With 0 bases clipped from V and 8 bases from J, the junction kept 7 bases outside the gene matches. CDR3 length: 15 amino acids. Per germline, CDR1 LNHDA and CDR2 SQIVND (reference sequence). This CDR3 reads CASSIDPGQGPEAFF. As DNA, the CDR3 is TGTGCCAGTAGTATAGATCCGGGACAGGGACCCGAAGCTTTCTTT.

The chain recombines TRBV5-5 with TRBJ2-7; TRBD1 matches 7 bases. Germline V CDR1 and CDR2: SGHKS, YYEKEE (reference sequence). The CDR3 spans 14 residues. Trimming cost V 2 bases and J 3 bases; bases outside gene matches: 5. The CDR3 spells CASSFSRGSYEQYF. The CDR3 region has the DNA TGTGCCAGCAGCTTCAGCAGGGGGAGCTACGAGCAGTACTTC.

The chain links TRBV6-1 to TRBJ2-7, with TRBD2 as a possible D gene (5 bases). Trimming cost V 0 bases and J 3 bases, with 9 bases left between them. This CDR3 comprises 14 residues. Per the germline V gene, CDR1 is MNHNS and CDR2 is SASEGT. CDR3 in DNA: TGTGCCAGCAGTGAAGCGGGAGCTTACTACGAGCAGTACTTC. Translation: CASSEAGAYYEQYF.

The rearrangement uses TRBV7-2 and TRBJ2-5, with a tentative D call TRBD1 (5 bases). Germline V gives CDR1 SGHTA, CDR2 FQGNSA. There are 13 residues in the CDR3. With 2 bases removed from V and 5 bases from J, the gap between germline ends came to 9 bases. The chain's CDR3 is CASSLQGRETQYF. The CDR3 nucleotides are TGTGCCAGCAGCTTACAGGGAAGGGAGACCCAGTACTTC.